What follows describes a single TCR beta chain. Assay: immunoSEQ multiplex PCR; the TCRdb copy retains only in-frame clones and omits some. The sample includes under 450,000 clones, 90% to 95% seen only once; the top ten take about 0.83%. This sample stems from a study of blood T cell repertoires in COVID-19. The CDR3 covers 18 residues. V lost 0 bases and J lost 4; bases outside the gene matches: 11. Germline loops: CDR1 SGHVS, CDR2 FQNEAQ. The TCR comes from a woman in her thirties or forties who had been exposed to COVID-19. The J gene is TRBJ2-3, the V gene TRBV7-8, with 9 bases aligning to TRBD2. The sample consisted of PBMCs or T cells enriched from blood (not recorded which). The chain's CDR3 is CASSLARLLAGESDTQYF. The CDR3 region has the DNA TGTGCCAGCAGCTTAGCGAGGTTATTAGCGGGAGAATCAGATACGCAGTATTTT.